This TCR beta chain is from a study of CXCR3-negative and CXCR3-positive naive CD8 T cells. Overall study: The TRB read total, about 150 million, broke down to about 1.5 +/- 0.3 million reads per library. Notes on the study in general: Naive CXCR3-positive cells had TRB CDR3s more hydrophobic than those of CXCR3-negative naive cells. Cryopreservation partially lowered CXCR3 expression, so most assays used fresh PBMCs.

Regarding this clonotype: Its antigen is still unknown.

The libraries of TRB cDNA were prepared using 5' RACE with UMI labels. TCRdb re-analyzed the 5' RACE reads; it lists each CDR3 protein once, without DNA. Recorded for this sample: tens of thousands of distinct CDR3 sequences. Germline assignment: CDR1 MGHDK and CDR2 SYGVNS. The CDR3 consists of 11 residues. The specimen sequenced was naive CXCR3+ CD8+ T cells from blood. The subset is: CD45RO-CCR7+CD27+CD95- naive CD8+ T cells expressing CXCR3 (TNR3+). This clonotype was sampled from a human donor in good health. Some clones in this sample may be carry-over from other donors' samples. The chain has TRBV25-1 and TRBJ2-1. CDR3 sequence: CASTRNNEQFF.